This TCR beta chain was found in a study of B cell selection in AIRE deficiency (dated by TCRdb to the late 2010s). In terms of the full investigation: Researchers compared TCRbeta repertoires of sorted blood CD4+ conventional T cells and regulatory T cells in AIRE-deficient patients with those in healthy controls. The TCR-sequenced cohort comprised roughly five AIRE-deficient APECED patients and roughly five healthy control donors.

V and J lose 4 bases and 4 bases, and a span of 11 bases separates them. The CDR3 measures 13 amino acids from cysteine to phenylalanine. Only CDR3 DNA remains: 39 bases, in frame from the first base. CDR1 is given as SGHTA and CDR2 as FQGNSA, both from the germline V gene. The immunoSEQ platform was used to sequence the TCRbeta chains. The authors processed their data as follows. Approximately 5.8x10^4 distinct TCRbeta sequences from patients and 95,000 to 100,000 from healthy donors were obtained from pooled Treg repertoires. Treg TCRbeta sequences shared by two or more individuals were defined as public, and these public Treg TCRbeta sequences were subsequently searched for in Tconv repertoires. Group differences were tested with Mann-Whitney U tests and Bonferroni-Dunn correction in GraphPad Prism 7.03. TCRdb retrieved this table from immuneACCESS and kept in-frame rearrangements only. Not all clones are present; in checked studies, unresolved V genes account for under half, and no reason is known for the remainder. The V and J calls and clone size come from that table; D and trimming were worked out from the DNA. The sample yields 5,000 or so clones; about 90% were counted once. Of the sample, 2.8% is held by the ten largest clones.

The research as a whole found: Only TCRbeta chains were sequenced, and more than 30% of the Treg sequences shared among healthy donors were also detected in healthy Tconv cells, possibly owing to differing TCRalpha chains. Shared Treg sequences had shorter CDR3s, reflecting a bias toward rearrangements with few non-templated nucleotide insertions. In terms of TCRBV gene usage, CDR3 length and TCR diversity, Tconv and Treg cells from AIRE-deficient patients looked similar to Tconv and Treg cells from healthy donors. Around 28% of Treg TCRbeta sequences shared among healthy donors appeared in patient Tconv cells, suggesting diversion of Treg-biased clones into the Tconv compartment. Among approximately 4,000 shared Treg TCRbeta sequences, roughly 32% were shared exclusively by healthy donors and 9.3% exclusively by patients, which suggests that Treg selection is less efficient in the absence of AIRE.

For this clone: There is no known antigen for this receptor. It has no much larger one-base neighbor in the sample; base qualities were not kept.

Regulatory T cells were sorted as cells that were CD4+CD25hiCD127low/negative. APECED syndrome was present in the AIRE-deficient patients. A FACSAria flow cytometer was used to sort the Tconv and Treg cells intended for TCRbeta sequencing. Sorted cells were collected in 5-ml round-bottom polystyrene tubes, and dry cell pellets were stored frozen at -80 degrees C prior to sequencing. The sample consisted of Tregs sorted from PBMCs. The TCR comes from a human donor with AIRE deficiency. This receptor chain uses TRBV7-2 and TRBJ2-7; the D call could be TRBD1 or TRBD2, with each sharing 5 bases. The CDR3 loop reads CASSSGTGYEQYF. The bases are TGTGCCAGCAGCTCAGGGACGGGTTACGAGCAGTACTTC. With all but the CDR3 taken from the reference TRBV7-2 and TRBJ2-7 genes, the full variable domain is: GAGVSQSPSNKVTEKGKDVELRCDPISGHTALYWYRQSLGQGLEFLIYFQGNSAPDKSGLPSDRFSAERTGGSVSTLTIQRTQQEDSAVYLCASSSGTGYEQYFGPGTRLTVT.